This section outlines one T cell receptor (beta chain) sequence together with its context. This sample is part of a study of T cell responses to AZD1222 COVID-19 vaccine. V gave up 2 bases and J gave up 2 bases, with 25 bases separating them. Germline V gives CDR1 MRHNA, CDR2 SNTAGT. The CDR3 has 20 amino acids. Profiling relied on immunoSEQ multiplex PCR, and the TCRdb table lists in-frame clones only, not all of them. The sample carries some 150,000 clones, around 91% recorded once. This material consisted of peripheral blood, taken on day 0 of AZD1222 vaccination. This sequence was found in an adult in good health. V usage is TRBV6-4 and J usage is TRBJ2-4; D unclear. Written as DNA, the CDR3 is TGTGCCAGCAGTGACCCCTCTGGTTCCCTTATGATTCTCCCCAAAAACATTCAGTACTTC. The encoded protein is CASSDPSGSLMILPKNIQYF.